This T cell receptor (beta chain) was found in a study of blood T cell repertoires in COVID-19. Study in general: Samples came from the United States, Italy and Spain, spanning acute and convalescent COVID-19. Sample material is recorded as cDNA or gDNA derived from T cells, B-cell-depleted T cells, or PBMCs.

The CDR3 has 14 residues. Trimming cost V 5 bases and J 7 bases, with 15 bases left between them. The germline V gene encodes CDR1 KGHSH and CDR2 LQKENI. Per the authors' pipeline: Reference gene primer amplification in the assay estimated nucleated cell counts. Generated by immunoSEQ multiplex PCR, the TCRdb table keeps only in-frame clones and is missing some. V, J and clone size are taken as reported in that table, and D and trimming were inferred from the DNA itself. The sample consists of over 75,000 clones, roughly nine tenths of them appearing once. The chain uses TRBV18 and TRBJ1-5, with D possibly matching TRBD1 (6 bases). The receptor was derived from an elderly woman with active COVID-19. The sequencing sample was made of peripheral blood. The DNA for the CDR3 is TGTGCCAGCTCAGAGTCAGGGGATCACCAGCCCCAGCATTTT. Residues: CASSESGDHQPQHF.